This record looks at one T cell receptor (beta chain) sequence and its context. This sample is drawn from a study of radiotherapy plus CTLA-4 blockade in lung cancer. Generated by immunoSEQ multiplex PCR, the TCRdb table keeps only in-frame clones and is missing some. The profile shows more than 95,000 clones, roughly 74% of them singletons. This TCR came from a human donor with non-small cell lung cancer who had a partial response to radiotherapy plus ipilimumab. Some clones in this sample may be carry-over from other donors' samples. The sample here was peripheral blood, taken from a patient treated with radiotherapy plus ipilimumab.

As DNA, the CDR3 is TGTGCCAGCAGCCAAAACAGAGCAACAGATACGCAGTATTTT. Protein sequence: CASSQNRATDTQYF. V is TRBV7-2 and J is TRBJ2-3; D remains ambiguous. Germline V gene lookup returns CDR1 SGHTA and CDR2 FQGNSA. V shed 5 bases and J shed 3 bases, with 12 bases lying between them. This CDR3 has 14 amino acids.